This TCR beta chain was sequenced in a study of cytomegalovirus exposure and HLA in healthy donors. This CDR3 has 13 residues. Germline V gives CDR1 GTSNPN, CDR2 SVGIG (reference sequence). The V gene lost 0 bases and the J gene lost 5 bases, with 10 bases spanning the gap. General study results and limits: The Asian-associated ancestry cluster reportedly had fewer N-insertions than the approximately 650-donor mean in a later analysis. V- and J-gene trimming in TCR beta was tied to a missense DCLRE1C variant by an analysis performed later. Most of the TCR beta V segments (in an earlier analysis) were productive either about 87% or about 30% of the time. Roughly even sequencing depth across donors was the assumption behind the presence/absence analyses.

PCR used 60 Vbeta primers and 13 Jbeta primers. Only in-frame clones appear in the TCRdb table, and some are missing; sequencing was by immunoSEQ multiplex PCR. The repertoire includes 130,000 to 150,000 clones, roughly four fifths of them detected once, and roughly 4.5% sits in the top ten. A note on this clone: Its antigen is undetermined.

What was sequenced was PBMCs. The receptor comes from a man aged 35-49 years in good health and CMV-seropositive. V gene TRBV30 combines with J gene TRBJ2-5, with D maybe TRBD1 (6 bases). The CDR3 coding sequence is TGTGCCTGGAGTGTGGGGGCGCGGGAGACCCAGTACTTC. It encodes CAWSVGARETQYF.